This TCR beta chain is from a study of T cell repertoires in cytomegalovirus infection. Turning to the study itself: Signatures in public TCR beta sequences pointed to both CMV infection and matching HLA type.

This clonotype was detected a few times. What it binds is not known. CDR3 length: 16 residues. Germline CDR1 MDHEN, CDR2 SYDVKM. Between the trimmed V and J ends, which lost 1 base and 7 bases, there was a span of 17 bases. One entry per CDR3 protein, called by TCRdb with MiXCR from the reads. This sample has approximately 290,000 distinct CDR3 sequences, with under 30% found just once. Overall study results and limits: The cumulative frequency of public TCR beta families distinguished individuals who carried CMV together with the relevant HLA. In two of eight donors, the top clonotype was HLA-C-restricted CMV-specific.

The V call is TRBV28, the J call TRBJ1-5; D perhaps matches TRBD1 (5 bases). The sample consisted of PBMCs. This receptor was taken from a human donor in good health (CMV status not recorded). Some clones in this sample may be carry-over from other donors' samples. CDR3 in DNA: TGTGCCAGCAGTTTATCGTCAGCCGGGGCGGCCCAGCCCCAGCATTTT. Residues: CASSLSSAGAAQPQHF.